This T cell receptor (beta chain) appears in the sequencing data of a study of blood T cell repertoires in COVID-19 (TCRdb year 2020). About the full investigation: The collaborator samples originated in the United States, Italy and Spain and spanned the acute and convalescent phases of COVID-19. The material from the prospective study consisted of cDNA or gDNA derived from T cells, B-cell-depleted T cells, or PBMCs. Deeply sampled blood TCRbeta repertoires from subjects exposed to, actively infected with, or recovered from COVID-19 were included in the dataset. The repertoires were made available in a free public database intended to serve as a resource for research on the immune response to SARS-CoV-2. Samples came from the ongoing ImmuneRACE study (first 160 participants) plus 1,254 subjects from 6 global collaborators. Nearly every sample came with metadata listing a de-identified subject ID, COVID-19 status, age in years and sex. Where available, HLA class I and class II types were taken from metadata supplied by the sample provider and were not determined by assay-based typing. The investigation overall reported the following: The amount of clinical and demographic metadata varied by source and participant and was provided uncurated.

Samples from volunteer blood donors who had recovered from COVID-19 were contributed by a second Seattle source. The collaborating institutions used their own protocols to collect whole blood in K2EDTA tubes. For TCRbeta analysis, collaborator samples were shipped as frozen whole blood, as isolated PBMCs, or as DNA extracted from either sample type. About this clone itself: The antigen this receptor binds is unknown. It has no much larger one-base neighbor in the sample; base qualities were not kept.

The immunoSEQ Assay, a bias-controlled multiplex PCR, was used to amplify TCRbeta CDR3 regions from genomic DNA. Concerning the study's data processing: The number of nucleated cells in each sample was estimated by amplification of reference gene primers within the assay. To quantify the absolute abundance of each unique TCRbeta CDR3 rearrangement, sequence reads were collapsed and filtered. For each sample, productive Simpson clonality was calculated as the square root of Simpson's diversity index over productive rearrangements. In its TCRdb copy, this immuneACCESS table keeps in-frame sequences only and misses some clones. Where compared with another copy, unresolved V genes explain less than half of these, and the others have no known cause. From that table come the V and J calls and clone size; the DNA was used to work out D and trimming. This sample gives 300,000 or so clones in total; 89% of them show up just once. Approximately 6.5% of the sample is held by the ten biggest clonotypes.

The sequence was obtained from a man younger than 30 who had recovered from COVID-19. Sequences were obtained from peripheral blood.

The sequenced DNA is TGCGCCAGCAGCTTGGCCGCGGGAAACACTGAAGCTTTCTTT. Translation gives CASSLAAGNTEAFF. Recombination joined TRBV5-1 with TRBJ1-1; the D gene cannot be named for sure. Relative to germline, V is 0 bases shorter and J is 2 bases shorter, with 8 bases between their ends. The germline V gene supplies CDR1 SGHRS and CDR2 YFSETQ. Taken from cysteine to phenylalanine, the CDR3 has 14 residues. Just CDR3 DNA is preserved here, 42 bases in frame from base 1.